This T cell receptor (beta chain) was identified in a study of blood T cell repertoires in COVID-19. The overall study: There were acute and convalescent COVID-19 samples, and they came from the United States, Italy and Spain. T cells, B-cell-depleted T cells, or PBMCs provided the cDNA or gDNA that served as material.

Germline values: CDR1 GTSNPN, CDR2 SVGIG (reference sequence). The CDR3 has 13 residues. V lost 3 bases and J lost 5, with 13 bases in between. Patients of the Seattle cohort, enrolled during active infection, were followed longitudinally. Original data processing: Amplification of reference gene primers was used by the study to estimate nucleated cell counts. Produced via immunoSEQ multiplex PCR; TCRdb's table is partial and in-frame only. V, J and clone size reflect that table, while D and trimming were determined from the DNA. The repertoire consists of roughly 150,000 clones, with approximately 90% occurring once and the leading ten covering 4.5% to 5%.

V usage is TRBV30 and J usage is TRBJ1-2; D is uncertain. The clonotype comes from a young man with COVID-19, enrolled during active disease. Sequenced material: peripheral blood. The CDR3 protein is CAWRAGPRYGYTF. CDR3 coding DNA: TGTGCCTGGAGGGCAGGCCCTCGGTATGGCTACACCTTC.